Listed here are 28 T cell receptor beta chains from one sample, sequenced in a study of T cells after somatic rescue of genetic block. Clones were sequenced by immunoSEQ multiplex PCR, and TCRdb holds only the in-frame ones, with some missing. The sample has around 50,000 clones; more than 90% are singletons. What was sequenced was peripheral blood mononuclear cells (PBMCs). The origin of the receptors is a child under two years old.

This chain links TRBV10-2 with TRBJ2-3; D remains ambiguous. Between the trimmed V and J ends, which lost 3 bases and 4 bases, there was a span of 2 bases. Per the germline V gene, CDR1 is WSHSY and CDR2 is SAAADI. CDR3 size: 11 residues. This chain's CDR3 is CASSDPDTQYF. The CDR3 DNA reads TGCGCCAGCAGTGATCCAGATACGCAGTATTTT.

This clone was observed a single time. The rearrangement joins TRBV19 to TRBJ2-3; 8 nucleotides align to TRBD2. Germline V gene sequence: CDR1 LNHDA, CDR2 SQIVND (reference sequence). The CDR3 contains 15 residues. V lost 5 bases and J lost 4; bases outside the gene matches: 8. CDR3 DNA: TGTGCCAGTAGTCCACTCGGGAGGGGCGCAGATACGCAGTATTTT. Translating it yields CASSPLGRGADTQYF.

The chain carries TRBV14 and TRBJ1-6; D gene unclear. Germline V gene lookup returns CDR1 SGHDN and CDR2 FVKESK. V lost 6 bases, J lost 7 bases, and 10 bases lay in between. The CDR3 runs 13 residues. CDR3 bases: TGTGCCAGCAGTAGGACGGCGAATTCACCCCTCCACTTT. Encoded protein: CASSRTANSPLHF. The entire variable domain, with the rest obtained from reference TRBV14 and TRBJ1-6, is as follows: EAGVTQFPSHSVIEKGQTVTLRCDPISGHDNLYWYRRVMGKEIKFLLHFVKESKQDESGMPNNRFLAERTGGTYSTLKVQPAELEDSGVYFCASSRTANSPLHFGNGTRLTVT.

The chain links TRBV6-1 to TRBJ2-4, with 9 bases that match TRBD1. CDR1 and CDR2 (germline): MNHNS, SASEGT. V shed 2 bases, J shed 6 bases, and the junction held 5 bases outside the gene matches. The CDR3 is made up of 15 amino acids. Here the CDR3 DNA reads TGTGCCAGCAGTGAATTGACAGGGGGTCGAAACATTCAGTACTTC. It is translated as CASSELTGGRNIQYF.

This chain joins TRBV5-1 and TRBJ1-6; tentative D call: TRBD1 (5 bases). Trimming cost V 3 bases and J 6 bases, with 10 bases left between them. Germline CDR1 is SGHRS and CDR2 is YFSETQ. There are 14 residues in the CDR3. The DNA of the CDR3 is TGCGCCAGCAGCTCGCAGGGACCTAATTCACCCCTCCACTTT. This gives the protein CASSSQGPNSPLHF. Combining the CDR3 with reference TRBV5-1 and TRBJ1-6 gives the whole variable domain KAGVTQTPRYLIKTRGQQVTLSCSPISGHRSVSWYQQTPGQGLQFLFEYFSETQRNKGNFPGRFSGRQFSNSRSEMNVSTLELGDSALYLCASSSQGPNSPLHFGNGTRLTVT.

The gene calls are TRBV11-1 and TRBJ2-1, with 9 bases lining up with TRBD2. The V gene's germline CDR1 is SGHAT and CDR2 FQDESV (reference sequence). J lost 4 bases, V lost 9 bases, and 7 bases had no gene match. The CDR3 is 14 residues long. The CDR3 sequence: CARVAGESYNEQFF. The CDR3 DNA follows: TGTGCCAGAGTAGCGGGAGAATCTTACAATGAGCAGTTCTTC.

V gene TRBV19 combines with J gene TRBJ1-5, with D maybe TRBD1 (5 bases). The V gene lost 3 bases and the J gene lost 0 bases, with 18 bases spanning the gap. Germline values: CDR1 LNHDA, CDR2 SQIVND (reference sequence). The CDR3 length is 18 residues. CDR3 region: CASSILLGRGYSNQPQHF. CDR3 nucleotide sequence: TGTGCCAGTAGTATCCTTCTAGGACGGGGCTATAGCAATCAGCCCCAGCATTTT.

V usage is TRBV4-3 and J usage is TRBJ2-3, with 16 bases fitting TRBD2. Per germline, CDR1 LGHNA and CDR2 YSLEER. Germline trimming cut 0 bases from V and 3 bases from J; bases unmatched to any gene: 6. The CDR3 length is 19 residues. The CDR3 nucleotides read TGCGCCAGCAGCCAAGATGACAGGGGACTAGCGGGAGGGACAGATACGCAGTATTTT. The encoded protein is CASSQDDRGLAGGTDTQYF.

This clone has only one observation. V usage is TRBV28 and J usage is TRBJ2-1; D gene ambiguous. Germline lookup yields CDR1 MDHEN and CDR2 SYDVKM. V was cut by 3 bases and J by 1 base, with 7 bases left in between. The CDR3 contains 14 residues. The CDR3 region is CASSFLISYNEQFF. The CDR3, as DNA: TGTGCCAGCAGTTTTTTGATATCCTACAATGAGCAGTTCTTC.

This sequence joins TRBV19 and TRBJ2-3; 9 nucleotides agree with TRBD1. CDR3 length equals 16 residues. Trimming at V came to 5 bases and at J to 3 bases, leaving 9 bases not matched to a gene. Germline-derived CDR1 and CDR2 are LNHDA and SQIVND (reference sequence). The DNA for the CDR3 is TGTGCCAGTAGTCATTCTACCGGGACAGGGACAGATACGCAGTATTTT. It is translated as CASSHSTGTGTDTQYF.

The chain employs TRBV19 and TRBJ2-7; 8 bases align to TRBD2. With V trimmed by 3 bases and J by 4 bases, 14 bases remained unmatched. Germline values: CDR1 LNHDA, CDR2 SQIVND (reference sequence). This CDR3 region has 17 residues. In nucleotides, the CDR3 is TGTGCCAGTAGTATGACCGGAGGAGCGGGAGTTCGGTACGAGCAGTACTTC. Residues: CASSMTGGAGVRYEQYF.

The rearrangement links TRBV5-1 to TRBJ1-5, with TRBD1 as a possible D gene (6 bases). The germline V and J ends were trimmed by 0 bases and 4 bases, with 8 bases remaining between them. CDR1 SGHRS and CDR2 YFSETQ come from the germline V gene. This CDR3 spans 14 amino acids. CDR3 in amino acids: CASSLEGGNQPQHF. CDR3 sequence (DNA): TGCGCCAGCAGCTTGGAGGGGGGGAATCAGCCCCAGCATTTT.

This rearrangement joins TRBV5-1 to TRBJ2-5; possibly TRBD1 or TRBD2 for D (6 bases each). The DNA end favors TRBJ2-7, so the J call may be wrong. This CDR3 has 14 amino acids. From germline, CDR1 is SGHRS and CDR2 YFSETQ. The CDR3 sequence is CASRMGAGTYEQYF. Written as DNA, the CDR3 is TGCGCCAGCAGGATGGGGGCGGGGACCTACGAGCAGTACTTC.

The genes are TRBV28 and TRBJ2-1; TRBD1 matches 11 bases. Trimming took 5 bases from V and 5 from J; bases not matched to a gene: 5. The CDR3 has 15 residues. The germline gives CDR1 MDHEN, CDR2 SYDVKM. As DNA, the CDR3 is TGTGCCAGCAGTACGGACAGGGGGCACGACAATGAGCAGTTCTTC. Amino acids: CASSTDRGHDNEQFF.

This clone was counted once. The chain carries TRBV11-1 and TRBJ2-1; TRBD1 or TRBD2 may be the D gene (5 bases each). The CDR3 contains 16 residues. Trimming removed 5 bases at V and 2 bases at J, with 16 bases between. CDR1 and CDR2 from the germline V gene are SGHAT and FQDESV (reference sequence). CDR3 DNA: TGTGCCAGCAGCCAACCCGGGACGGCTACCTACAATGAGCAGTTCTTC. Encoded protein: CASSQPGTATYNEQFF. Full variable domain (rest looked up from reference TRBV11-1 and TRBJ2-1): EAEVAQSPRYKITEKSQAVAFWCDPISGHATLYWYRQILGQGPELLVQFQDESVVDDSQLPKDRFSAERLKGVDSTLKIQPAELGDSAMYLCASSQPGTATYNEQFFGPGTRLTVL.

The gene calls are TRBV19 and TRBJ2-1, with D perhaps TRBD2 (5 bases). Trimming stripped 3 bases from V and 9 bases from J, with 9 bases between. The CDR3 runs 12 residues. Germline CDR1 and CDR2: LNHDA and SQIVND (reference sequence). The chain's CDR3 is CASSITRGEQFF. In DNA form, the CDR3 reads TGTGCCAGTAGTATTACTCGGGGTGAGCAGTTCTTC.

The chain carries TRBV5-4 and TRBJ2-1; 7 nucleotides align to TRBD2. The CDR3 totals 14 residues. The trim removed 4 bases at V and 8 bases at J, leaving 9 bases unmatched. The germline gives CDR1 SGHNT, CDR2 YYREEE (reference sequence). CDR3 sequence (DNA): TGTGCCAGCAGCGAAACTAGCGTGAGGGATGAGCAGTTCTTC. This translates into CASSETSVRDEQFF.

This sequence joins TRBV5-6 and TRBJ2-4, with unresolved D. V was clipped by 2 bases and J by 9 bases, with 15 bases between them. The CDR3 extends over 14 amino acids. Germline V gives CDR1 SGHDT, CDR2 YYEEEE. The chain's CDR3 is CASSFIGQLGIQYF. The CDR3 DNA sequence: TGTGCCAGCAGCTTCATAGGCCAATTGGGCATTCAGTACTTC.

The rearrangement joins TRBV27 to TRBJ1-5; D ambiguous. V lost 4 bases and J lost 5, with 9 bases in between. The germline CDR1 and CDR2 sequences are MNHEY and SMNVEV (reference sequence). The CDR3 totals 13 residues. CDR3 sequence reads: CASSWGNDQPQHF. As DNA, the CDR3 is TGTGCCAGCAGTTGGGGTAACGATCAGCCCCAGCATTTT.

The chain has TRBV21-1 and TRBJ1-1; the DNA was not used to check the table's D call, TRBD1. TRBV21-1 is deemed a pseudogene. The CDR3 has 18 amino acids. Here the CDR3 reads CASSEVGKGEGQGTEAFF. The CDR3 nucleotides are TGTGCCAGCAGCGAAGTTGGGAAAGGTGAAGGACAGGGAACTGAAGCTTTCTTT.

J is TRBJ2-5 and V is TRBV5-4; 9 bases are a match to TRBD1. The assigned J gene may be wrong: the sequence end matches TRBJ2-7 better. Germline V lookup: CDR1 SGHNT, CDR2 YYREEE (reference sequence). The CDR3 extends over 15 amino acids. The CDR3: CASRETGTGWDEQYF. In DNA form, the CDR3 reads TGTGCCAGCAGAGAGACCGGGACAGGGTGGGACGAGCAGTACTTC.

The chain carries TRBV27 and TRBJ2-6; D remains ambiguous. Germline CDR1 and CDR2: MNHEY and SMNVEV (reference sequence). The CDR3 length is 15 residues. Trimming took 2 bases from V and 0 from J, leaving 5 bases between them. CDR3 region: CASSLTSSGANVLTF. The DNA of the CDR3 is TGTGCCAGCAGTTTAACCTCCTCTGGGGCCAACGTCCTGACTTTC. The whole variable domain, filled in from reference TRBV27 and TRBJ2-6, reads EAQVTQNPRYLITVTGKKLTVTCSQNMNHEYMSWYRQDPGLGLRQIYYSMNVEVTDKGDVPEGYKVSRKEKRNFPLILESPSPNQTSLYFCASSLTSSGANVLTFGAGSRLTVL.

J is TRBJ2-4 and V is TRBV5-5, with D hard to call. The CDR3 totals 14 residues. Trimming left V 5 bases short and J 2 bases short, with 11 bases between. Germline lookup yields CDR1 SGHKS and CDR2 YYEKEE (reference sequence). For the CDR3, the DNA is TGTGCCAGCAGTCTAAAAGGTCCCAAAAACATTCAGTACTTC. Translation gives CASSLKGPKNIQYF. Full variable domain (outside the CDR3, taken from reference TRBV5-5 and TRBJ2-4): DAGVTQSPTHLIKTRGQQVTLRCSPISGHKSVSWYQQVLGQGPQFIFQYYEKEERGRGNFPDRFSARQFPNYSSELNVNALLLGDSALYLCASSLKGPKNIQYFGAGTRLSVL.

V is TRBV6-5 and J is TRBJ2-5; 11 bases are shared with TRBD1. The CDR3 is made up of 15 amino acids. In germline, CDR1 is MNHEY, CDR2 SVGAGI. The trim removed 6 bases at V and 2 bases at J, leaving 5 bases unmatched. CDR3 amino acids: CASRSRDRGQETQYF. The CDR3 DNA sequence: TGTGCCAGCAGGTCCCGGGACAGGGGGCAAGAGACCCAGTACTTC.

This clone turned up a few times. The chain uses TRBV7-6 and TRBJ1-2; D gene uncertain. Deletions cut 1 base from V and 4 bases from J, with 7 bases between. This CDR3 comprises 13 residues. CDR1 and CDR2 from the germline V gene are SGHVS and FNYEAQ. The CDR3 DNA reads as TGTGCCAGCAGCTTAGGGGGATTCTATGGCTACACCTTC. It yields the protein CASSLGGFYGYTF.

About this clone: Other DNA sequences in the sample encode the same CDR3. The rearrangement links TRBV5-4 to TRBJ1-2, with 7 nucleotides matching TRBD1. The CDR3 is made up of 15 amino acids. V shed 0 bases, J shed 8 bases, and the junction held 10 bases outside the gene matches. CDR1 and CDR2 from the germline V gene are SGHNT and YYREEE (reference sequence). In DNA form, the CDR3 reads TGTGCCAGCAGCTTGGAAGCATCAGGGGGGCGGGGCTACACCTTC. Encoded protein: CASSLEASGGRGYTF.

The chain uses TRBV5-1 and TRBJ2-7; D is undetermined. The CDR3 consists of 11 residues. The V and J ends lost 3 bases and 3 bases respectively, with 4 bases between them. Germline loops: CDR1 SGHRS, CDR2 YFSETQ. The CDR3 DNA follows: TGCGCCAGCAGCTACGGCTACGAGCAGTACTTC. Its protein product is CASSYGYEQYF.

This chain connects TRBV7-6 to TRBJ2-3; 11 bases match TRBD2. The CDR3 consists of 16 residues. The V gene's germline CDR1 is SGHVS and CDR2 FNYEAQ. V trimming: 2 bases; J trimming: 2 bases; junction bases outside the gene matches: 3. The CDR3, as DNA: TGTGCCAGCAGCTTACTAGCGGGAGGCCTCACAGATACGCAGTATTTT. This sequence encodes CASSLLAGGLTDTQYF.